This T cell receptor beta chain is from a study of T cell repertoires in cytomegalovirus infection. Overall study results and limits: Clonotype analysis showed dominance of the ex vivo response by HLA-C-restricted CMV-specific TCR beta clonotypes. Summed public TCR beta family frequency identified CMV carriers bearing the relevant HLA.

The CDR3 loop spans 13 amino acids. The V gene lost 2 bases and the J gene lost 3 bases, with 8 bases spanning the gap. CDR1 and CDR2 (germline): SGHTA, FQGTGA. TCRdb redid the calling of the reads with MiXCR, one entry per CDR3 protein. The profile shows roughly 640,000 distinct CDR3 sequences, more than 20% of them singletons. In its sample, this clonotype was seen a few times. What it binds is not known. This could be a read error, since a much larger clone is one nucleotide away. The clonotype was recovered from a human donor in good health (CMV status not recorded). Some clones in this sample may be carry-over from other donors' samples. Specimen: CD8+ T cells from PBMCs. The J gene is TRBJ2-7, the V gene TRBV7-3; D remains unclear. The CDR3 reads CASSLDAGYEQYV. CDR3 DNA sequence: TGTGCCAGCAGCTTAGACGCAGGCTACGAGCAGTACGTC.